This T cell receptor (beta chain) was sequenced in a study of PD-L1 blockade in urothelial cancer. As for the study in general: From 0 to 3 prior chemotherapy regimens had been given to the patients. Researchers looked at the blood 3 weeks (second dose) and 6 weeks after treatment began.

Time point meaning: pretreatment peripheral blood. The method was immunoSEQ multiplex PCR; TCRdb's version includes in-frame clones alone and lacks a portion of them. This sample yields fewer than 75,000 clones, of which about nine tenths are seen a single time; around 4.8% belongs to the top ten. Germline CDR1 is SGHNT and CDR2 is YYREEE (reference sequence). Germline trimming cut 2 bases from V and 5 bases from J; bases unmatched to any gene: 3. This CDR3 comprises 13 residues. V usage is TRBV5-4 and J usage is TRBJ2-7; 8 nucleotides match TRBD1. The receptor was derived from a man aged 65 to 85 with urothelial cancer. The input for sequencing was PBMCs, taken around atezolizumab (anti-PD-L1) treatment. CDR3 coding DNA: TGTGCCAGCAGCTTACAGGGGGTCCACGAGCAGTACTTC. This encodes CASSLQGVHEQYF. The variable domain in full, with the rest retrieved from reference TRBV5-4 and TRBJ2-7, is ETGVTQSPTHLIKTRGQQVTLRCSSQSGHNTVSWYQQALGQGPQFIFQYYREEENGRGNFPPRFSGLQFPNYSSELNVNALELDDSALYLCASSLQGVHEQYFGPGTRLTVT.